Included here is one T cell receptor beta chain sequence, with context. The target antigen is unknown. PCR employed 60 Vbeta and 13 Jbeta primers. The repertoire was sequenced with immunoSEQ multiplex PCR; TCRdb's copy has only in-frame clones and lacks some. The data show some 130,000 clones, 77% seen once. The data stem from a study of cytomegalovirus exposure and HLA in healthy donors. Findings and caveats of the study: Later on, an analysis tied around 17,000 TCR beta sequences to HLA alleles at 0.05 false discovery rate. TRBV6-2, TRBV6-3 and other indistinguishable V segments were excluded. Investigators reported under 200 TCR beta chains as tied to cytomegalovirus.

Germline-derived CDR1 and CDR2 are SGHTA and FQGNSA. CDR3 size: 16 residues. V lost 1 base to trimming and J lost 5 bases, with 14 bases between them. The clonotype comes from a male donor in good health and CMV-seropositive. The chain joins TRBV7-2 to TRBJ1-4, with unresolved D. Sequenced material: PBMCs. The CDR3 protein is CASSLEAAGGNEKLFF. The DNA of the CDR3 is TGTGCCAGCAGCTTAGAAGCGGCCGGTGGAAATGAAAAACTGTTTTTT.